This section outlines one T cell receptor beta chain sequence together with its context. Its specificity is unknown. The germline V gene encodes CDR1 SEHNR and CDR2 FQNEAQ (reference sequence). CDR3 size: 14 residues. V was cut by 5 bases and J by 5 bases, with 15 bases left in between. Method: immunoSEQ multiplex PCR; TCRdb's copy keeps in-frame clones and lacks some. Of over 20,000 clones listed, around 80% were seen once; the top ten hold roughly 6.7%. Each of the patients experienced relapse following autologous stem cell transplantation, and their brentuximab vedotin exposure differed. The data belong to a study of PD-1 blockade in classical Hodgkin lymphoma. Study outcomes and limitations: When nivolumab was started under 1 year after ASCT, patients were excluded. Whereas CD4+ TCR diversity had risen significantly by C4D1, CD8+ TCR diversity had not.

The clonotype comes from a human donor with classical Hodgkin lymphoma. The rearrangement joins TRBV7-9 to TRBJ2-5; D may be TRBD2 (6 bases). The sample consisted of peripheral blood mononuclear cells (PBMCs), taken at baseline. The CDR3 DNA reads as TGTGCCAGCAGCCACGTACTAGCTCGCGAGACCCAGTACTTC. The encoded protein is CASSHVLARETQYF.